Described below is a single TCR beta chain sequence and its context. The record originates from a study of blood T cell repertoires in COVID-19. TCRdb's copy holds only in-frame clones and misses some; the assay was immunoSEQ multiplex PCR. Among approximately 220,000 clones, 83% were seen once, and the ten largest hold approximately 5%. The CDR3 has 17 amino acids. V was pared by 5 bases and J by 0 bases, with 10 bases of the junction left unmatched. In germline, CDR1 is MNHNY, CDR2 SVGAGI (reference sequence). The chain links TRBV6-6 to TRBJ1-1, with 9 bases fitting TRBD1. This TCR was sampled from a woman aged 45-59 years who had been exposed to COVID-19. Material for sequencing was PBMCs or T cells enriched from blood (not recorded which). Here the CDR3 reads CASSPDGTGPLNTEAFF. CDR3 DNA sequence: TGTGCCAGCAGTCCAGACGGGACAGGGCCCCTGAACACTGAAGCTTTCTTT.